Described below is a single TCR beta chain sequence and its context. Its antigen is still unknown. The sample is drawn from a study of CD8+ T cells in alopecia areata. As for the study in general: Treated individuals took tofacitinib by mouth, 5 to 10 mg twice daily. Findings and limits, study-wide: Relative to normal scalp, lesional scalp, especially alopecia totalis/universalis, showed higher clonality.

As the sequencing template, cDNA was produced by extracting RNA and reverse transcribing it. Only in-frame clones appear in the TCRdb table, and some are missing; sequencing was by immunoSEQ multiplex PCR. Of more than 200,000 clones in the sample, under 70% are singletons; the top ten hold more than 0.95%. V dropped 2 bases and J dropped 5; count of bases not matched to a gene: 3. Germline loops: CDR1 GTSNPN, CDR2 SVGIG (reference sequence). The CDR3 length is 14 residues. This clonotype was obtained from a human donor with alopecia areata. This chain uses TRBV30 with TRBJ1-6, with 7 nucleotides matching TRBD1. This material consisted of CD4+ T cells sorted from blood, taken at week 0. The CDR3 here is CAWSTGQNNSPLHF. DNA for the CDR3: TGTGCCTGGAGTACGGGACAGAATAATTCACCCCTCCACTTT. The whole variable domain, filled in from reference TRBV30 and TRBJ1-6, reads SQTIHQWPATLVQPVGSPLSLECTVEGTSNPNLYWYRQAAGRGLQLLFYSVGIGQISSEVPQNLSASRPQDRQFILSSKKLLLSDSGFYLCAWSTGQNNSPLHFGNGTRLTVT.